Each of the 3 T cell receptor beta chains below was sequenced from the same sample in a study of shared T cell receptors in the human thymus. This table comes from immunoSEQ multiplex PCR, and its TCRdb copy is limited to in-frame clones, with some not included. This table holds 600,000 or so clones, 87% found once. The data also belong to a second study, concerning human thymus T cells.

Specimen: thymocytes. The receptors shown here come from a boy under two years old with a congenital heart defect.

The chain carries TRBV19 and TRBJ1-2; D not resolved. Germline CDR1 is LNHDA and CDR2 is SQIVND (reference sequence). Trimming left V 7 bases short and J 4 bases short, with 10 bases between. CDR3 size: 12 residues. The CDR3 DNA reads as TGTGCCAGTATCGGGGAACCCTATGGCTACACCTTC. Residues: CASIGEPYGYTF.

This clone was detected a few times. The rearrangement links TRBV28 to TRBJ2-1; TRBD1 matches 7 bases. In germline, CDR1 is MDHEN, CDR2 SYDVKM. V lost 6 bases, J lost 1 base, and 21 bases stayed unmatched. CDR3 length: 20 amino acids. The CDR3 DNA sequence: TGTGCCAGCAGCCGAGACAGCCCCGAGTGGACAGGACCTTCCTACAATGAGCAGTTCTTC. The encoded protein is CASSRDSPEWTGPSYNEQFF.

Here the CDR3 reads CASHPRHRKNYGYTF. CDR3 in DNA: TGTGCCAGCCACCCGAGACACAGAAAAAACTATGGCTACACCTTC. The chain joins TRBV6-1 to TRBJ1-2, with no clear D. Germline V gene lookup returns CDR1 MNHNS and CDR2 SASEGT. CDR3 length equals 15 residues. Trimming shortened V by 8 bases and J by 2 bases, and 18 bases separated the two germline ends.